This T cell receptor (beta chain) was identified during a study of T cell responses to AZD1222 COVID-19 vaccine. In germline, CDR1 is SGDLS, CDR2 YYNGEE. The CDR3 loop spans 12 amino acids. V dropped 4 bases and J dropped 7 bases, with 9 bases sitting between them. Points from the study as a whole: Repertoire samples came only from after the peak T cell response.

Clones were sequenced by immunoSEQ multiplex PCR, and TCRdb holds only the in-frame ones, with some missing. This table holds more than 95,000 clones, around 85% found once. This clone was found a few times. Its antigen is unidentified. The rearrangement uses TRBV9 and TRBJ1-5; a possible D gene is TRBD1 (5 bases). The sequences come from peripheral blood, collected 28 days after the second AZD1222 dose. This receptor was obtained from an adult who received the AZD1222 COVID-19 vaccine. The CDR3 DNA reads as TGTGCCAGCAGCCCCAGGGACCAGCCCCAGCATTTT. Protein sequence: CASSPRDQPQHF.